This T cell receptor beta chain was documented in a study of T cell responses to AZD1222 COVID-19 vaccine. From germline, CDR1 is SQVTM and CDR2 ANQGSEA. CDR3 length: 17 residues. J gave up 0 bases and V 5 bases, and 8 bases lay outside the gene matches. Profiling relied on immunoSEQ multiplex PCR, and the TCRdb table lists in-frame clones only, not all of them. The sample has about 120,000 clones, around nine tenths seen once; the top ten hold around 12%. On this clone: Its antigen is not known.

Findings of the study overall: The study identified only five or six AZD1222 recipients as seropositive at baseline.

The sequenced sample was peripheral blood, obtained on day 0 of AZD1222 vaccination. This TCR was recovered from an adult in good health. The chain joins TRBV29-1 to TRBJ2-1, with 12 bases matching TRBD2. The CDR3 is CSVKRLAGETSYNEQFF. CDR3 DNA sequence: TGCAGCGTTAAAAGACTAGCGGGAGAAACCTCCTACAATGAGCAGTTCTTC.